The T cell receptor (beta chain) under discussion was sequenced for a study of cytomegalovirus exposure and HLA in healthy donors. The PCR had 60 Vbeta and 13 Jbeta primers. Sequencing was performed with immunoSEQ multiplex PCR; in TCRdb, only in-frame clones are kept and a portion is missing. The sample records about 160,000 clones, roughly 73% being singletons. With regard to this clone: Antigen: not known.

The germline V gene has CDR1 MNHNY and CDR2 SVGAGI (reference sequence). The CDR3 extends over 15 amino acids. The J segment lost 8 bases and the V segment lost 6 bases, leaving 8 bases of the junction unmatched. Study-wide points: Further analysis was carried out later, and it showed several of the most significant clusters appearing linked to common viral pathogens. Researchers left out some V segments, among them TRBV6-2 and TRBV6-3, as indistinguishable.

The TCR originated in a woman aged 25 to 39 in good health and CMV-seronegative. Specimen: PBMCs. The chain links TRBV6-6 to TRBJ1-4; 11 bases fit TRBD1. CDR3: CASRVGTGGREKLFF. CDR3 nucleotides: TGTGCCAGCAGGGTTGGGACAGGGGGGAGAGAAAAACTGTTTTTT.